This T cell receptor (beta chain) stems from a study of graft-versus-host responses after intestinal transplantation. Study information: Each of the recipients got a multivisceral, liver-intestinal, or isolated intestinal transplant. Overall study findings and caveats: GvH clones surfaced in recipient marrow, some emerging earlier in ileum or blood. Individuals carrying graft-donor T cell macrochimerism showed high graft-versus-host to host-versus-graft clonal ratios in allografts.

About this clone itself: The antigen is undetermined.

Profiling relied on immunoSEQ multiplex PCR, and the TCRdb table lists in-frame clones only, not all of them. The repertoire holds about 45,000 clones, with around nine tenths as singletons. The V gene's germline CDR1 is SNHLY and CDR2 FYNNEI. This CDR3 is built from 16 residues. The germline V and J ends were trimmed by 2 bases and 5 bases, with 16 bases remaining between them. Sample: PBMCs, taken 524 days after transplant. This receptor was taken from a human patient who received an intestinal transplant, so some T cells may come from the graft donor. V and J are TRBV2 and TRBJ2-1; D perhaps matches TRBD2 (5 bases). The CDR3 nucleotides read TGTGCCAGCAGTGAATGGCTTGGAGGTCGAAACAATGAGCAGTTCTTC. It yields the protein CASSEWLGGRNNEQFF.